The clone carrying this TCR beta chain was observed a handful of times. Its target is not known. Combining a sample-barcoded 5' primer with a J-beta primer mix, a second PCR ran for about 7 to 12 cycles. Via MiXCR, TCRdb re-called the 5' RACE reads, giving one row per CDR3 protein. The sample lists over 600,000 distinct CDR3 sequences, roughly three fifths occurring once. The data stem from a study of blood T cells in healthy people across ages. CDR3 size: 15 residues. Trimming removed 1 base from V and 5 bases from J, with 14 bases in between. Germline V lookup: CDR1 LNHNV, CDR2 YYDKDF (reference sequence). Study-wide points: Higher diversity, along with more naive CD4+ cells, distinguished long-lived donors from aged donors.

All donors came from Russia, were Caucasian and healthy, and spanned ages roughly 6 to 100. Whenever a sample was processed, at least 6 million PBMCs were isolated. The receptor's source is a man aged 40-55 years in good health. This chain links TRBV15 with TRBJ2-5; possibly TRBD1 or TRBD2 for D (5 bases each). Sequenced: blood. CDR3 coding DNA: TGTGCCACCAGCAGAGCGGGGCAGTTCCAGGAGACCCAGTACTTC. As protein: CATSRAGQFQETQYF. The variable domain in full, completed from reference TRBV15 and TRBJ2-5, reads DAMVIQNPRYQVTQFGKPVTLSCSQTLNHNVMYWYQQKSSQAPKLLFHYYDKDFNNEADTPDNFQSRRPNTSFCFLDIRSPGLGDTAMYLCATSRAGQFQETQYFGPGTRLLVL.